What follows is one T cell receptor (beta chain) and its context. These data are taken from a study of shared clonotypes between healthy human individuals. The germline CDR1 and CDR2 sequences are SQVTM and ANQGSEA. V lost 2 bases and J lost 5, with 12 bases in between. The CDR3 is 13 amino acids. Measured with immunoSEQ multiplex PCR; TCRdb has only the in-frame clones, and not every one. This sample has about 470,000 clones, with roughly 80% found just once. This TCR came from a woman aged 40 to 50 in good health. Some clones in this sample may be carry-over from other donors' samples. This rearrangement joins TRBV29-1 to TRBJ2-5; D possibly corresponds to TRBD2 (5 bases). Sequences were obtained from PBMCs. The CDR3 here is CSVESSGLETQYF. The CDR3 nucleotides read TGCAGCGTTGAATCGTCGGGGTTGGAGACCCAGTACTTC. The variable domain in full, with the rest retrieved from reference TRBV29-1 and TRBJ2-5, is SAVISQKPSRDICQRGTSLTIQCQVDSQVTMMFWYRQQPGQSLTLIATANQGSEATYESGFVIDKFPISRPNLTFSTLTVSNMSPEDSSIYLCSVESSGLETQYFGPGTRLLVL.